Listed here are 21 T cell receptor beta chains from one sample, sequenced in a study of shared clonotypes between healthy human individuals. Only in-frame clones appear in the TCRdb table, and some are missing; sequencing was by immunoSEQ multiplex PCR. The data show about 1 million clones, around 75% seen once. Sequencing was performed on memory CD4+ T cells sorted from blood. The subset was: CD45RA-negative fraction. These receptors were taken from a man in his late teens or twenties in good health.

A word on this clone: Mismatch with germline at one junction end may stem from a read error. V is TRBV7-7 and J is TRBJ2-6, with 9 nucleotides matching TRBD1. The CDR3 is 16 amino acids. CDR1 SSHAT and CDR2 FNYEAQ come from the germline V gene (reference sequence). CDR3 coding DNA: TGTGCTAGCAGCCCACAGGGGGCGCGCGGGGCCAACGTCCTGACTTTC. Translation: CASSPQGARGANVLTF. The full variable domain, rest sourced from reference TRBV7-7 and TRBJ2-6, is GAGVSQSPRYKVTKRGQDVTLRCDPISSHATLYWYQQALGQGPEFLTYFNYEAQPDKSGLPSDRFSAERPEGSISTLTIQRTEQRDSAMYRCASSPQGARGANVLTFGAGSRLTVL.

The chain has TRBV6-5 and TRBJ2-7; 10 nucleotides line up with TRBD2. Germline V gene data show CDR1 as MNHEY and CDR2 as SVGAGI. This CDR3 region has 14 residues. V was pared by 5 bases and J by 0 bases, with 1 base of the junction left unmatched. Here the CDR3 reads CASSLAGVSYEQYF. In nucleotides, the CDR3 is TGTGCCAGCAGTCTAGCGGGGGTCTCCTACGAGCAGTACTTC.

The chain recombines TRBV5-1 with TRBJ2-1, with 11 bases matching TRBD2. The CDR3 length is 17 residues. V gave up 3 bases and J gave up 7 bases; unmatched junction bases: 12. The germline V gene has CDR1 SGHRS and CDR2 YFSETQ. This CDR3 is CASSSGGTSGGGNEQFF. The CDR3 region has the DNA TGCGCCAGCAGCTCCGGGGGGACTAGCGGAGGAGGGAATGAGCAGTTCTTC.

This clone has a single count. This chain joins TRBV30 and TRBJ1-2; 9 nucleotides match TRBD1. The V gene end was trimmed by 0 bases and the J gene end by 3 bases; junction bases not matched to a gene: 11. Germline CDR1 GTSNPN, CDR2 SVGIG (reference sequence). The CDR3 is made up of 17 amino acids. The chain's CDR3 is CAWSVLKDRGVDYGYTF. The CDR3 DNA is TGTGCCTGGAGTGTTTTAAAGGACAGGGGCGTCGACTATGGCTACACCTTC.

The chain employs TRBV4-1 and TRBJ2-1, with D possibly TRBD2 on 7 matching bases. Per the germline V gene, CDR1 is MGHRA and CDR2 is YSYEKL. This CDR3 is built from 16 residues. V was clipped by 1 base and J by 4 bases, with 14 bases between them. CDR3 sequence (DNA): TGCGCCAGCAGCCAAGCGGGGGGCTCGGCGTACAATGAGCAGTTCTTC. Translating gives CASSQAGGSAYNEQFF.

This rearrangement joins TRBV13 to TRBJ2-7; 10 nucleotides line up with TRBD2. CDR1 PRHDT and CDR2 FYEKMQ come from the germline V gene (reference sequence). The V segment lost 5 bases and the J segment 5 bases; nucleotides outside the gene matches: 6. The CDR3 is made up of 14 amino acids. The CDR3 sequence is CASSKGLAGDEQYF. The DNA for the CDR3 is TGTGCCAGCAGCAAAGGGCTAGCGGGAGACGAGCAGTACTTC.

This chain joins TRBV30 and TRBJ2-5; 10 nucleotides line up with TRBD2. The CDR3 length is 14 residues. Trimming took 3 bases from V and 7 from J; bases not matched to a gene: 8. Germline assignment: CDR1 GTSNPN and CDR2 SVGIG (reference sequence). The CDR3: CAWRSSGSGWTQYF. The DNA for the CDR3 is TGTGCCTGGAGATCTAGCGGGAGTGGGTGGACCCAGTACTTC.

This clone has a handful of counts. The chain links TRBV6-6 to TRBJ1-2, with D maybe TRBD1 (5 bases). V lost 5 bases, J lost 9 bases, and 19 bases lay in between. The length of the CDR3 is 14 residues. CDR1 MNHNY and CDR2 SVGAGI come from the germline V gene (reference sequence). CDR3 sequence (DNA): TGTGCCAGCAGTCCCGGGGGGGTGAGAGTGCGCTACACCTTC. Protein product: CASSPGGVRVRYTF.

The V gene is TRBV6-5, the J gene TRBJ2-7, with D uncertain. V lost 2 bases, J lost 6 bases, and 11 bases lay in between. The CDR3 totals 13 residues. Germline V CDR1 and CDR2: MNHEY, SVGAGI. This chain's CDR3 is CASSYADVGEQYF. For the CDR3, the DNA is TGTGCCAGCAGTTACGCAGACGTGGGCGAGCAGTACTTC.

The J gene is TRBJ2-7, the V gene TRBV6-1, with 8 positions matching TRBD2. This CDR3 spans 13 amino acids. In germline, CDR1 is MNHNS, CDR2 SASEGT. Trimming cost V 4 bases and J 6 bases; bases outside gene matches: 5. In nucleotides, the CDR3 is TGTGCCAGCAGTGGGGGACTAGGAGCCGAGCAGTACTTC. This sequence encodes CASSGGLGAEQYF.

This chain joins TRBV29-1 and TRBJ2-1; possibly TRBD2 for D (5 bases). V lost 1 base, J lost 5 bases, and 12 bases lay in between. Per the germline V gene, CDR1 is SQVTM and CDR2 is ANQGSEA. CDR3 size: 14 residues. The CDR3 region is CSVEVWENNNEQFF. The CDR3 DNA reads as TGCAGCGTTGAAGTATGGGAGAATAACAATGAGCAGTTCTTC.

The chain is built from TRBV11-3 and TRBJ2-7; D tentatively reads TRBD1 or TRBD2 (5 bases each). Germline V lookup: CDR1 SGHNT, CDR2 YENEEA. Trimming left V 3 bases short and J 6 bases short, with 12 bases between. The CDR3 is 13 residues long. In nucleotides, the CDR3 is TGTGCCAGCAGCTTGAGGGATGGGGCCGAGCAGTACTTC. This gives the protein CASSLRDGAEQYF.

The V gene is TRBV5-6, the J gene TRBJ1-2, with D unresolved. The CDR3 is 15 residues long. Looked up from germline, CDR1 is SGHDT and CDR2 is YYEEEE. V dropped 4 bases and J dropped 1 base, with 14 bases sitting between them. CDR3 sequence reads: CASSLGIKDNYGYTF. The CDR3 bases are TGTGCCAGCAGCCTCGGGATAAAGGATAACTATGGCTACACCTTC.

This clone was observed a few times. This same CDR3 is encoded by further DNA sequences in the sample. V is TRBV5-1 and J is TRBJ1-1; 9 bases align to TRBD1. V lost 4 bases, J lost 1 base, and 2 bases stayed unmatched. The germline V gene has CDR1 SGHRS and CDR2 YFSETQ. The CDR3 consists of 14 residues. The CDR3 sequence: CASSPGQGNTEAFF. CDR3 in DNA: TGCGCCAGCAGCCCGGGACAGGGGAACACTGAAGCTTTCTTT. The whole variable domain, filled in from reference TRBV5-1 and TRBJ1-1, reads KAGVTQTPRYLIKTRGQQVTLSCSPISGHRSVSWYQQTPGQGLQFLFEYFSETQRNKGNFPGRFSGRQFSNSRSEMNVSTLELGDSALYLCASSPGQGNTEAFFGQGTRLTVV.

This chain joins TRBV6-6 and TRBJ2-7; unclear D gene. With 4 bases removed from V and 6 bases from J, the gap between germline ends came to 10 bases. CDR1 is MNHNY and CDR2 is SVGAGI in the germline V gene (reference sequence). This CDR3 spans 12 amino acids. CDR3 sequence reads: CASSSRGFEQYF. CDR3 sequence (DNA): TGTGCCAGCAGTTCCCGAGGATTCGAGCAGTACTTC.

The chain uses TRBV6-1 and TRBJ2-7; the D is unclear. There are 14 residues in the CDR3. Trimming stripped 1 base from V and 2 bases from J, with 9 bases between. Germline V gene lookup returns CDR1 MNHNS and CDR2 SASEGT. CDR3 in DNA: TGTGCCAGCAGTGAAGTCCCCTTTGCCTACGAGCAGTACTTC. It is translated as CASSEVPFAYEQYF.

The rearrangement links TRBV7-9 to TRBJ2-7, with D perhaps matching TRBD1 (5 bases). Trimming pared 5 bases from V and 1 base from J, leaving 18 bases between. The germline CDR1 and CDR2 sequences are SEHNR and FQNEAQ (reference sequence). CDR3 length: 16 residues. This chain's CDR3 is CASSTPTPQGSYEQYF. In DNA form, the CDR3 reads TGTGCCAGCAGCACCCCCACCCCTCAGGGATCCTACGAGCAGTACTTC.

In the case of this clone: A read error is possible here, since a much larger clone lies one base away. In the same sample, other DNA sequences code for this CDR3. V and J are TRBV14 and TRBJ1-2; D possibly corresponds to TRBD1 (5 bases). V shed 1 base and J shed 5 bases, with 5 bases lying between them. Germline V CDR1 and CDR2: SGHDN, FVKESK. This CDR3 is built from 12 residues. The CDR3 loop reads CASSQGQYGYTF. CDR3 DNA: TGTGCCAGCAGCCAAGGACAGTATGGCTACACCTTC.

The chain employs TRBV19 and TRBJ1-3; 7 bases map to TRBD1. The V segment lost 4 bases and the J segment 3 bases; nucleotides outside the gene matches: 15. Germline CDR1 is LNHDA and CDR2 is SQIVND (reference sequence). The CDR3 totals 18 residues. CDR3 coding DNA: TGTGCCAGTAGTACCAGACAGGGTACGCTCTCCGGTGGAAACACCATATATTTT. Protein: CASSTRQGTLSGGNTIYF.

The J gene is TRBJ1-3, the V gene TRBV5-6, with D uncertain. This CDR3 region has 14 residues. Per germline, CDR1 SGHDT and CDR2 YYEEEE. V was trimmed by 0 bases and J by 0 bases, leaving 4 bases between them. The CDR3 here is CASSLAYSGNTIYF. The CDR3 DNA reads TGTGCCAGCAGCTTGGCCTACTCTGGAAACACCATATATTTT.

This chain uses TRBV5-1 with TRBJ1-1, with unresolved D. The germline V and J ends were trimmed by 3 bases and 0 bases, with 9 bases remaining between them. Germline loops: CDR1 SGHRS, CDR2 YFSETQ. CDR3 size: 14 residues. DNA of the CDR3: TGCGCCAGCAGCTGGACCCACATGAACACTGAAGCTTTCTTT. Protein: CASSWTHMNTEAFF.